The following is a TCR beta chain sequence with its context. This CDR3 is also generated by other DNA sequences in the sample. This CDR3 is 14 amino acids long. The germline gives CDR1 SGDLS, CDR2 YYNGEE. V dropped 0 bases and J dropped 2 bases, with 9 bases sitting between them. The source of the sample is a study of blood T cell repertoires in COVID-19. The wider study: Acute and convalescent COVID-19 specimens originated in the United States, Italy and Spain. T cells, B-cell-depleted T cells, or PBMCs supplied cDNA or gDNA.

As originally analysed: Amplification from reference gene primers served as the basis for estimated nucleated cell counts. Sequencing used immunoSEQ multiplex PCR; TCRdb keeps in-frame clones, though not all of them. V, J and clone size are those of that table, while D and trimming were read from the DNA. The table shows 35,000 to 50,000 clones, with roughly 81% occurring only once. The V call is TRBV9, the J call TRBJ2-7, with D unresolved. The sample comprised peripheral blood. This clonotype originated in an older woman in a cohort sampled during active COVID-19. The DNA of the CDR3 is TGTGCCAGCAGCGTAGGGCCTAGTGCCTACGAGCAGTACTTC. Translated: CASSVGPSAYEQYF. The variable domain in full, completed from reference TRBV9 and TRBJ2-7, reads DSGVTQTPKHLITATGQRVTLRCSPRSGDLSVYWYQQSLDQGLQFLIQYYNGEERAKGNILERFSAQQFPDLHSELNLSSLELGDSALYFCASSVGPSAYEQYFGPGTRLTVT.